Presented here are 24 T cell receptor beta chains from one specimen sequenced in a study of siplizumab effects on memory and regulatory T cells. TCRdb's copy holds only in-frame clones and misses some; the assay was immunoSEQ multiplex PCR. This table holds more than 95,000 clones, about 93% found once. The sample taken for sequencing was CD4+ T cells sorted from blood. The receptors stem from a human donor in good health.

This clone showed up just a few times. This sequence joins TRBV5-1 and TRBJ1-2; perhaps TRBD1 as D (5 bases). Germline CDR1 and CDR2: SGHRS and YFSETQ. Trimming took 2 bases from V and 6 from J, leaving 8 bases between them. This CDR3 contains 12 residues. CDR3 bases: TGCGCCAGCAGCTTTCAGGGAGATGGCTACACCTTC. Residues: CASSFQGDGYTF.

The chain uses TRBV7-9 and TRBJ2-2; D is ambiguous. The CDR3 is 14 residues long. The ends were cut back, 2 bases at V and 2 bases at J, with 6 bases in the middle. CDR1 and CDR2 (germline): SEHNR, FQNEAQ (reference sequence). The CDR3 sequence: CASSLSSNTGELFF. The CDR3 DNA follows: TGTGCCAGCAGCTTAAGCAGCAACACCGGGGAGCTGTTTTTT.

A single count supports this clone. The chain is built from TRBV10-3 and TRBJ2-2, with TRBD1 matching over 8 bases. Trimming removed 3 bases from V and 7 bases from J; junction bases left unmatched: 10. The length of the CDR3 is 16 residues. The germline CDR1 and CDR2 sequences are ENHRY and SYGVKD. CDR3 region: CAISDYQDRDIGELFF. CDR3 DNA: TGTGCCATCAGTGATTACCAGGACAGGGACATCGGGGAGCTGTTTTTT.

This clone came up once. V and J are TRBV25-1 and TRBJ2-7; 10 positions match TRBD2. Germline assignment: CDR1 MGHDK and CDR2 SYGVNS. Trimming at V came to 10 bases and at J to 5 bases, leaving 17 bases not matched to a gene. CDR3 length: 16 amino acids. The CDR3 region has the DNA TGTGCCACCTCCGCGGGGCTAGCGGGAGTAGTCCACGAGCAGTACTTC. The encoded protein is CATSAGLAGVVHEQYF.

The chain has TRBV27 and TRBJ2-2; TRBD1 matches 7 bases. After removal of 7 bases from V and 1 base from J, the junction contained 9 bases not matched to a gene. Germline CDR1 reads MNHEY; CDR2 reads SMNVEV (reference sequence). The CDR3 contains 16 residues. CDR3 DNA: TGTGCCAGCACCTTACCCCGGACAGGGAACACCGGGGAGCTGTTTTTT. Residues: CASTLPRTGNTGELFF.

The chain employs TRBV15 and TRBJ1-2; D might be TRBD1 (6 bases). The CDR3 has 13 amino acids. Trimming removed 1 base from V and 8 bases from J, with 11 bases in between. CDR1 is LNHNV, CDR2 YYDKDF, per germline (reference sequence). The CDR3 bases are TGTGCCACCAGCAGAGCGGACAGAACCGGCTACACCTTC. Translating it yields CATSRADRTGYTF.

CDR3 DNA: TGCGCCAGCAGTCTAATAGGGGACAGGGTGGGCTCTGGCTACACCTTC. It translates to CASSLIGDRVGSGYTF. The chain recombines TRBV5-1 with TRBJ1-2, with 9 positions matching TRBD1. The germline V gene encodes CDR1 SGHRS and CDR2 YFSETQ. J gave up 7 bases and V 5 bases, and 15 bases lay outside the gene matches. This CDR3 region has 16 residues.

The V and J genes are TRBV11-2 and TRBJ2-2, with D possibly TRBD2 on 6 matching bases. The V and J ends lost 6 bases and 2 bases respectively, with 16 bases between them. This CDR3 has 16 amino acids. Per germline, CDR1 SGHAT and CDR2 FQNNGV. CDR3 in DNA: TGTGCCAGCAGTCCAGTCGCGGGGACCAACACCGGGGAGCTGTTTTTT. Translated, it gives CASSPVAGTNTGELFF.

The chain uses TRBV18 and TRBJ2-2; no definite D call. Deletions cut 3 bases from V and 6 bases from J, with 11 bases between. CDR1 is KGHSH and CDR2 is LQKENI in the germline V gene. The length of the CDR3 is 14 residues. CDR3: CASSPPKGSGELFF. The CDR3 nucleotides are TGTGCCAGCTCACCGCCAAAAGGATCCGGGGAGCTGTTTTTT.

The CDR3 coding sequence is TGCGCCAGCAGCCAAGACGACTCGCTAGCGGGACACTACAATGAGCAGTTCTTC. Translated: CASSQDDSLAGHYNEQFF. The chain uses TRBV4-1 and TRBJ2-1; 9 bases are a match to TRBD2. The V gene end was trimmed by 0 bases and the J gene end by 3 bases; junction bases not matched to a gene: 9. CDR3 length: 18 amino acids. Germline assignment: CDR1 MGHRA and CDR2 YSYEKL.

This clone has only a few counts. The V call is TRBV30, the J call TRBJ1-1, with unresolved D. This CDR3 has 12 amino acids. Germline-derived CDR1 and CDR2 are GTSNPN and SVGIG (reference sequence). Trimming shortened V by 0 bases and J by 3 bases, and 5 bases separated the two germline ends. The CDR3 DNA follows: TGTGCCTGGAGTGTACAAGACACTGAAGCTTTCTTT. This codes for CAWSVQDTEAFF. The whole variable domain, remainder taken from reference TRBV30 and TRBJ1-1, is SQTIHQWPATLVQPVGSPLSLECTVEGTSNPNLYWYRQAAGRGLQLLFYSVGIGQISSEVPQNLSASRPQDRQFILSSKKLLLSDSGFYLCAWSVQDTEAFFGQGTRLTVV.

V usage is TRBV7-2 and J usage is TRBJ1-2; D is unclear. Germline loops: CDR1 SGHTA, CDR2 FQGNSA. The CDR3 consists of 14 residues. Trimming stripped 1 base from V and 2 bases from J, with 8 bases between. This CDR3 reads CASSLGTGNYGYTF. The CDR3 DNA reads as TGTGCCAGCAGCTTAGGCACGGGGAACTATGGCTACACCTTC.

The V and J genes are TRBV4-1 and TRBJ1-1, with D perhaps matching TRBD1 (5 bases). V was clipped by 5 bases and J by 0 bases, with 7 bases between them. The CDR3 spans 13 residues. The germline CDR1 and CDR2 sequences are MGHRA and YSYEKL. The CDR3 DNA follows: TGCGCCAGCAGCTCCAGGGTGAACACTGAAGCTTTCTTT. Translated, it gives CASSSRVNTEAFF.

This chain links TRBV5-1 with TRBJ2-6, with 10 nucleotides matching TRBD1. V dropped 3 bases and J dropped 1; count of bases not matched to a gene: 7. The length of the CDR3 is 18 residues. The germline CDR1 and CDR2 sequences are SGHRS and YFSETQ. The CDR3 DNA follows: TGCGCCAGCAGCTCATTCGGGACAGGGGCGTCTGGGGCCAACGTCCTGACTTTC. Amino acid sequence: CASSSFGTGASGANVLTF.

This sequence joins TRBV7-2 and TRBJ2-1; 7 positions match TRBD1. Per germline, CDR1 SGHTA and CDR2 FQGNSA. The CDR3 covers 15 residues. The V gene end was trimmed by 4 bases and the J gene end by 6 bases; junction bases not matched to a gene: 9. This chain's CDR3 is CASSSSSRQGNEQFF. Here the CDR3 DNA reads TGTGCCAGCAGCTCAAGTTCCCGACAGGGCAATGAGCAGTTCTTC.

The chain is built from TRBV7-9 and TRBJ1-1; D uncertain. Germline V lookup: CDR1 SEHNR, CDR2 FQNEAQ (reference sequence). The germline V and J ends were trimmed by 2 bases and 5 bases, with 9 bases remaining between them. CDR3 length: 13 amino acids. The chain's CDR3 is CASSLSGDTEAFF. The CDR3 DNA sequence: TGTGCCAGCAGCTTATCCGGGGATACTGAAGCTTTCTTT. Looking up the rest from reference TRBV7-9 and TRBJ1-1 gives the full variable domain: DTGVSQNPRHKITKRGQNVTFRCDPISEHNRLYWYRQTLGQGPEFLTYFQNEAQLEKSRLLSDRFSAERPKGSFSTLEIQRTEQGDSAMYLCASSLSGDTEAFFGQGTRLTVV.

This clone appeared once. The rearrangement uses TRBV14 and TRBJ2-5; TRBD2 matches at 11 bases. The V segment lost 2 bases and the J segment 4 bases; nucleotides outside the gene matches: 3. The CDR3 runs 15 residues. Germline V gene sequence: CDR1 SGHDN, CDR2 FVKESK. The CDR3 DNA sequence: TGTGCCAGCAGCCAAAGCCTAGCGGGAGGAGAGACCCAGTACTTC. It specifies CASSQSLAGGETQYF.

The chain has TRBV14 and TRBJ2-7, with unresolved D. In germline, CDR1 is SGHDN, CDR2 FVKESK. V was cut by 1 base and J by 3 bases, with 4 bases left in between. There are 12 residues in the CDR3. The CDR3: CASSQVSYEQYF. The CDR3 nucleotides read TGTGCCAGCAGCCAAGTCAGCTACGAGCAGTACTTC. The full variable domain, completed using reference TRBV14 and TRBJ2-7, is EAGVTQFPSHSVIEKGQTVTLRCDPISGHDNLYWYRRVMGKEIKFLLHFVKESKQDESGMPNNRFLAERTGGTYSTLKVQPAELEDSGVYFCASSQVSYEQYFGPGTRLTVT.

This chain uses TRBV28 with TRBJ1-1, with 8 bases lining up with TRBD1. Germline CDR1 and CDR2: MDHEN and SYDVKM. J lost 1 base, V lost 6 bases, and 7 bases had no gene match. This CDR3 spans 15 amino acids. The CDR3 DNA follows: TGTGCCAGCAGGGAGAGAGGACAGGGGAACACTGAAGCTTTCTTT. Its protein is CASRERGQGNTEAFF.

The chain carries TRBV4-1 and TRBJ1-4; D is undetermined. The germline gives CDR1 MGHRA, CDR2 YSYEKL. CDR3 length equals 15 residues. Trimming pared 4 bases from V and 0 bases from J, leaving 9 bases between. The CDR3 loop reads CASSLRPATNEKLFF. DNA of the CDR3: TGCGCCAGCAGCCTAAGACCCGCAACTAATGAAAAACTGTTTTTT.

The chain couples TRBV29-1 to TRBJ2-3, with 8 bases fitting TRBD2. Germline CDR1 reads SQVTM; CDR2 reads ANQGSEA. This CDR3 has 11 residues. As DNA, the CDR3 is TGCGCTAGCGGGCAGGGAGATACGCAGTATTTT. Its protein product is CASGQGDTQYF.

The chain is built from TRBV29-1 and TRBJ2-6; 12 bases map to TRBD1. This CDR3 contains 16 residues. With 6 bases clipped from V and 4 bases from J, the junction kept 7 bases outside the gene matches. Germline CDR1 is SQVTM and CDR2 is ANQGSEA. The CDR3 region is CSVEGQGAPGANVLTF. CDR3 DNA: TGCAGCGTAGAGGGACAGGGGGCGCCGGGGGCCAACGTCCTGACTTTC.

V and J are TRBV7-2 and TRBJ2-1, with 9 positions matching TRBD2. CDR1 and CDR2 (germline): SGHTA, FQGNSA. With V trimmed by 5 bases and J by 0 bases, 5 bases remained unmatched. The CDR3 sequence is 16 residues long. CDR3 sequence: CASSPFSGSSYNEQFF. CDR3 nucleotides: TGTGCCAGCAGCCCATTTAGCGGGAGCTCCTACAATGAGCAGTTCTTC.

This rearrangement joins TRBV5-6 to TRBJ2-3; D unresolved. Trimming took 2 bases from V and 9 from J, leaving 13 bases between them. Germline loops: CDR1 SGHDT, CDR2 YYEEEE. The CDR3 sequence is 13 residues long. DNA for the CDR3: TGTGCCAGCAGCTTTACGACACGACCCACGCAGTATTTT. Residues: CASSFTTRPTQYF.